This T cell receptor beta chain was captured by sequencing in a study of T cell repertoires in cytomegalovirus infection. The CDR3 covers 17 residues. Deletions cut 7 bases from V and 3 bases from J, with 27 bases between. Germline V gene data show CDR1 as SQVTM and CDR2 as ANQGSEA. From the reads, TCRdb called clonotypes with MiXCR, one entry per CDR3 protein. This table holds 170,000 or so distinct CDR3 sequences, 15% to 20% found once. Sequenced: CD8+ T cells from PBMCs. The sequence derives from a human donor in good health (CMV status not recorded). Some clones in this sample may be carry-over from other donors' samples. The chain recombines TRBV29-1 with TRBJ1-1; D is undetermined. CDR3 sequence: CSAPKLGPAAHDTEAFF. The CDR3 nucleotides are TGCAGCGCCCCGAAGTTAGGGCCAGCAGCCCATGACACTGAAGCTTTCTTT.